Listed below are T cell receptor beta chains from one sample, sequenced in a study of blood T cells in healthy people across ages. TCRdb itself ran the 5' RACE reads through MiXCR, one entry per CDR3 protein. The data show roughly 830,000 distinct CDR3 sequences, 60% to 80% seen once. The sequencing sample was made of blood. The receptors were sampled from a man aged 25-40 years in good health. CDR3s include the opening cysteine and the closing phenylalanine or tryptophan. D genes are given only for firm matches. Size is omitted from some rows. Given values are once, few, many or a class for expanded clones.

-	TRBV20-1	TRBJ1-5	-	CSARARTPSNQPQHF	TGCAGTGCTAGAGCTAGGACACCTAGCAATCAGCCCCAGCATTTT
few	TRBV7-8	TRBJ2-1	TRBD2	CASSLGRGGRNEQFF	TGTGCCAGCAGCCTCGGACGGGGGGGGCGGAATGAGCAGTTCTTC
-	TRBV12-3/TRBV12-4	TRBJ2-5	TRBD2	CASSLGGGISTTQYF	TGTGCCAGCAGTTTAGGCGGGGGGATATCGACGACCCAGTACTTC
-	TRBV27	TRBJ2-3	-	CASSSSREWALSTDTQYF	TGTGCCAGCAGTTCATCACGGGAGTGGGCATTAAGCACAGATACGCAGTATTTT
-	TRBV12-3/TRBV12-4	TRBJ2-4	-	CASSLVGAAKNIQYF	TGTGCCAGCAGTTTAGTCGGGGCGGCCAAAAACATTCAGTACTTC
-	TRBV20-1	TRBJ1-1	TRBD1	CSARGDRVLNTEAFF	TGCAGTGCTAGGGGGGACAGGGTGTTGAACACTGAAGCTTTCTTT
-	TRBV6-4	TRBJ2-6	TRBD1	CASSAEGTVGVTGANVLTF	TGTGCCAGCAGTGCCGAAGGGACAGTTGGCGTTACTGGGGCCAACGTCCTGACTTTC
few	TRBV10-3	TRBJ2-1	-	CAIRGDGGEQFF	TGTGCCATCAGGGGGGACGGAGGTGAGCAGTTCTTC
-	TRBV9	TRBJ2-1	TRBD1	CASSAPAGTANNEQFF	TGTGCCAGCAGCGCTCCGGCCGGGACAGCGAACAATGAGCAGTTCTTC
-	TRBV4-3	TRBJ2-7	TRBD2	CASSQDGAAGGYEQYF	TGCGCCAGCAGCCAAGATGGTGCCGCCGGGGGGTACGAGCAGTACTTC
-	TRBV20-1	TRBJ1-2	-	CSASPPGGYTF	TGCAGTGCTTCGCCGCCGGGGGGCTACACCTTC
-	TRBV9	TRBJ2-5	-	CASSVEGRVNEQYF	TGTGCCAGCAGCGTAGAGGGCAGGGTCAATGAGCAGTACTTC
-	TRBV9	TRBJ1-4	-	CASSVDGGEEKLFF	TGTGCCAGCAGCGTAGACGGGGGCGAAGAAAAACTGTTTTTT
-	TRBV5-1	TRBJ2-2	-	CASSLLVWEGLNTGELFF	TGCGCCAGCAGCTTATTAGTCTGGGAAGGACTGAACACCGGGGAGCTGTTTTTT
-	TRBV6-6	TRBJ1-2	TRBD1	CASRTGEDGYTF	TGTGCCAGCCGGACAGGGGAGGATGGCTACACCTTC
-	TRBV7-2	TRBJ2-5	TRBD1	CASSLVDRVGQETQYF	TGTGCCAGCAGCTTAGTGGACAGGGTTGGCCAAGAGACCCAGTACTTC
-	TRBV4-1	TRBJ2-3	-	CASSQETGGGDTQYF	TGCGCCAGCAGCCAAGAAACCGGTGGTGGGGATACGCAGTATTTT
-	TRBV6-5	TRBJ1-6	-	CASSYGPNNSPLHF	TGTGCCAGCAGTTACGGTCCCAATAATTCACCCCTCCACTTT
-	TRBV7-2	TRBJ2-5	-	CASRRRVEIETQYF	TGTGCCAGCAGGCGAAGGGTGGAAATCGAGACCCAGTACTTC
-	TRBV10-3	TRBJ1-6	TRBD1	CASQTGGYDSPLHF	TGTGCCAGCCAGACAGGGGGTTACGATTCACCCCTCCACTTT
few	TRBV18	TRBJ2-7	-	CASSPPQLYEQYF	TGTGCCAGCTCACCACCGCAACTGTACGAGCAGTACTTC
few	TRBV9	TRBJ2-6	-	CASSERQVLGANVLTF	TGTGCCAGCAGCGAAAGACAGGTTCTCGGGGCCAACGTCCTGACTTTC
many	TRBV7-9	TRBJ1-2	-	CASSLGVAAGTNYGYTF	TGTGCCAGCAGCTTAGGTGTGGCGGCAGGGACTAACTATGGCTACACCTTC
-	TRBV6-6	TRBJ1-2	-	CATKGDYGYTF	TGTGCCACCAAGGGGGACTATGGCTACACCTTC
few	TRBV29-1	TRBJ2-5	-	CSVGVSQETQYF	TGCAGCGTTGGTGTTTCCCAAGAGACCCAGTACTTC
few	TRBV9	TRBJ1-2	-	CASSVRTGSEGYTF	TGTGCCAGCAGCGTAAGAACAGGGTCTGAGGGCTACACCTTC
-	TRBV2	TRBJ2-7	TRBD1	CASRDRAYYEQYF	TGTGCCAGCAGAGACAGGGCGTACTACGAGCAGTACTTC
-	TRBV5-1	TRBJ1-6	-	CASSQRTNSPLHF	TGCGCCAGCAGTCAGCGCACTAATTCACCCCTCCACTTT
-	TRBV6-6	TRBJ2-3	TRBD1	CASSYNRGNTDTQYF	TGTGCCAGCAGTTACAACAGGGGCAACACAGATACGCAGTATTTT
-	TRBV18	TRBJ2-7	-	CASSIGTGPYNEQYF	TGTGCCAGCTCGATCGGAACCGGCCCCTACAATGAGCAGTACTTC
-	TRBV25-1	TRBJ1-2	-	CASSSRTENYGYTF	TGTGCCAGCAGCTCTCGGACAGAAAACTATGGCTACACCTTC
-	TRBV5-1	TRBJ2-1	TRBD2	CASSSSGDLYREQFF	TGCGCCAGCAGCTCCAGCGGGGATCTGTACCGCGAGCAGTTCTTC
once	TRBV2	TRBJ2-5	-	CASSGPGWSETQYF	TGTGCCAGCAGTGGCCCAGGGTGGTCAGAGACCCAGTACTTC
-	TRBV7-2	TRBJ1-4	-	CASSLAGSPTNEKLFF	TGTGCCAGCAGCTTAGCGGGCAGCCCAACTAATGAAAAACTGTTTTTT
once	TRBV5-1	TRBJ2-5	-	CASSSGRGVETQYF	TGCGCCAGCAGCTCGGGGCGAGGGGTAGAGACCCAGTACTTC
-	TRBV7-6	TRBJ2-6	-	CASIGISGANVLTF	TGTGCCAGCATCGGGATTTCTGGGGCCAACGTCCTGACTTTC
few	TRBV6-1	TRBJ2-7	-	CASSSSPGEQYF	TGTGCCAGCAGTTCATCGCCAGGGGAGCAGTACTTC
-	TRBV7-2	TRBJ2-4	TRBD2	CASSLTLAGGKNIQYF	TGTGCCAGCAGCTTAACACTAGCGGGGGGCAAAAACATTCAGTACTTC
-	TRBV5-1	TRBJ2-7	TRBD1	CASSSGSTGGEHEQYF	TGCGCCAGCAGTTCGGGGTCGACAGGGGGCGAGCACGAGCAGTACTTC
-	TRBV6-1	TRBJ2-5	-	CASSEVTVETQYF	TGTGCCAGCAGTGAAGTGACAGTGGAGACCCAGTACTTC
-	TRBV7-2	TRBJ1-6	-	CASSSLHSTGYNSPLHF	TGTGCCAGCAGCTCCCTCCACAGTACGGGTTATAATTCACCCCTCCACTTT
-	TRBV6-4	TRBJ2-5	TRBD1	CASSASPGQGAKETQYF	TGTGCCAGCAGTGCCTCCCCGGGACAGGGGGCAAAAGAGACCCAGTACTTC
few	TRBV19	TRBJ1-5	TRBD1	CASDDRGNQPQHF	TGTGCCAGTGATGACAGGGGTAATCAGCCCCAGCATTTT
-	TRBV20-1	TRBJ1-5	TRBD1	CSARDPPGQGGSQPQHF	TGCAGTGCTAGAGATCCCCCCGGACAGGGTGGTAGTCAGCCCCAGCATTTT
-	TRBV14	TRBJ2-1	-	CASSQDWGAAGNEQFF	TGTGCCAGCAGCCAAGATTGGGGGGCCGCTGGCAATGAGCAGTTCTTC
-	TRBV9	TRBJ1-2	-	CASSPASNYGYTF	TGTGCCAGCAGCCCCGCGTCTAACTATGGCTACACCTTC
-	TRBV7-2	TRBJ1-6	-	CASSPRPRGYNSPLHF	TGTGCCAGCAGCCCTCGGCCAAGAGGTTATAATTCACCCCTCCACTTT
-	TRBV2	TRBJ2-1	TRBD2	CASSDSSGRNEQFF	TGTGCCAGCAGTGATTCTAGCGGGAGGAACGAGCAGTTCTTC
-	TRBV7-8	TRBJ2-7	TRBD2	CASSSRLAGLYEQYF	TGTGCCAGCAGCTCAAGACTAGCGGGGCTCTACGAGCAGTACTTC
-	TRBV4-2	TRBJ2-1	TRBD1	CASSPTGGHDNEQFF	TGTGCCAGCAGCCCGACAGGGGGCCATGACAATGAGCAGTTCTTC
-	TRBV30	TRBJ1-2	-	CAWELLYGYTF	TGTGCCTGGGAGCTGCTCTATGGCTACACCTTC
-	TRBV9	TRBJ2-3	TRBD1	CASSDRGAQNTQYF	TGTGCCAGCAGCGACAGGGGGGCCCAGAATACGCAGTATTTT